The present TCR beta chain was sequenced within a study of graft-versus-host responses after intestinal transplantation. Produced via immunoSEQ multiplex PCR; TCRdb's table is partial and in-frame only. The data hold about 4,600 clones, with about 25% observed a single time. Irradiated stimulators labeled with violet dye, 200,000 in number, were plated with 200,000 CFSE-labeled responders. The clonotype comes from a human patient who received an intestinal transplant. This sample comprised alloreactive CD4+ T cells from a mixed lymphocyte reaction culture, obtained before intestinal transplant. As for subset: CFSE-low proliferating T cells sorted from approximately six-day pre-transplant mixed lymphocyte reaction (GvH or HvG direction).

CDR3 residues: CASSFPGTFSSFYEQYF. CDR3 coding DNA: TGTGCCAGCAGTTTCCCCGGGACTTTTTCGTCCTTCTACGAGCAGTACTTC. The gene calls are TRBV27 and TRBJ2-7; tentatively, D is TRBD2 (6 bases). Trimming shortened V by 3 bases and J by 3 bases, and 21 bases separated the two germline ends. The CDR3 contains 17 residues. Germline V CDR1 and CDR2: MNHEY, SMNVEV (reference sequence).